This TCR beta chain was identified during a study of Ad26.COV2.S vaccination and SARS-CoV-2 variants (TCRdb year 2021). Regarding the complete study: Vaccine-arm donors came from COV1001, a multicentre, randomized, double-blind, placebo-controlled phase I-IIa trial of Ad26.COV2.S in healthy adults. Ad26.COV2.S was given intramuscularly at 5x10^10 or 1x10^11 viral particles, as a single shot or as two shots 56 days apart. Sequencing of the TCRbeta repertoire served to evaluate the specificity and breadth of SARS-CoV-2-reactive T cell receptors following Ad26.COV2.S vaccination. A total of 32 samples were included in the TCR-sequenced set, comprising roughly 20 Ad26.COV2.S vaccine recipients, 5 placebo recipients and 8 SARS-CoV-2 convalescent individuals. Trial participants were randomized into five groups of five: low-dose or high-dose Ad26.COV2.S given once or twice, or placebo on both occasions. Investigators did not know the trial group allocation while performing experiments and assessing outcomes. What the work shows at the level of the full study, not this receptor alone: The study was not powered for comparison of responses between vaccine doses or regimens. According to the authors, total T cell responses may have been underestimated by the TCR breadth and depth analyses. Compared with placebo recipients, Ad26.COV2.S recipients showed higher spike-specific TCR breadth (P = 0.0014). Vaccine and placebo recipients had similar non-spike TCR breadth, a finding consistent with the vaccine containing only spike. After vaccination, spike-specific CD8+ and CD4+ T cell responses were reported to show substantial breadth.

V drops 5 bases and J drops 4 bases, leaving 18 bases in between. Looking up the germline V gene yields CDR1 SGDLS and CDR2 YYNGEE. Spanning cysteine to phenylalanine, the CDR3 consists of 15 amino acids. Solely the CDR3 DNA is kept, with 45 bases framed from the first base. A remark on this clone: Its antigen is unknown. No per-base quality is available; no much larger clone lies one base away.

Interpreted using the paper, the treatment or condition label stands for: over 15 received Ad26.COV2.S at low or high dose, single or two shots; about 5 received placebo; per-sample allocation not given. Repertoires of vaccine and placebo recipients were sequenced from samples taken on day 63 after the first injection. Cohort 1b enrolled roughly 25 adults aged 18-55 years at a single site in Boston, USA, between 29 July and 7 August 2020. As a vaccine, Ad26.COV2.S was a replication-incompetent adenovirus type 26 vector that expressed a prefusion-stabilized SARS-CoV-2 spike protein derived from the original Wuhan strain. The immunoSEQ Assay was used to sequence TCRbeta CDR3 regions. After extraction, genomic DNA underwent amplification by bias-controlled multiplex PCR, followed by high-throughput sequencing. Processing in the source paper ran as follows. To quantify the absolute abundance of every unique TCRbeta CDR3 region, sequences were collapsed and filtered. T cell fraction was estimated by normalization of TCRbeta template counts to usable DNA, with usable DNA being measured through amplification of reference genes present in all nucleated cells. Repertoire TCRs were annotated as SARS-CoV-2-specific when V gene, CDR3 amino acid sequence and J gene were exactly matched to a known reactive TCR set. MIRA supplied the reference SARS-CoV-2 TCR set, which was filtered for enrichment in COVID-19-positive ImmuneCODE repertoires so that public or cross-reactive TCRs were removed. Using the MIRA antigens, annotated TCRs were further analysed by specific ORF or by position within an ORF. Breadth was defined as the number of annotated unique rearrangements divided by the total number of unique productive rearrangements, and depth was defined as the summed frequency of the annotated unique rearrangements. Two-sided Wilcoxon rank-sum tests were applied when comparing TCR breadth between groups. TCRdb re-hosts the immuneACCESS table, in-frame sequences only. Its copies lack some clones; in the studies checked, an unresolved V gene accounts for under half of them, and the cause for the rest is not known. V, J and clone size derive from that table, while D and trimming were established from the DNA sequence. This sample gives around 300,000 clones in total; 90% of them show up just once. The ten largest clones represent around 5% of the sample.

The sequences come from peripheral blood, collected in a trial of Ad26.COV2.S vaccine versus placebo. This clonotype originated in a person aged 18-60 years who received the Ad26.COV2.S COVID-19 vaccine or a placebo. The V and J genes are TRBV9 and TRBJ2-5, with TRBD1 perhaps the D gene, on 5 matching bases. The DNA is TGTGCCAGCAGTCCCTCAGGAACGCAGGGAGAGACCCAGTACTTC. Its translation is CASSPSGTQGETQYF.